This T cell receptor (beta chain) was recovered during a study of blood T cell repertoires in COVID-19. CDR1 and CDR2 (germline): SGHRS, YFSETQ. This CDR3 has 15 residues. V was shortened by 6 bases and J by 6 bases, with 19 bases between the two germline ends. Enrolled through a virtual design, the participants were between about 18 and 100 years of age and came from around 25 US areas. As processed by the authors: Reference gene primer amplification yielded estimated nucleated cell counts. The data were produced by immunoSEQ multiplex PCR, yet TCRdb's version contains in-frame clones alone and is incomplete. D and trimming were read from the DNA, whereas the V and J calls and clone size are those reported in that table. The sample carries some 240,000 clones, approximately 88% recorded once. This clone turned up a few times.

Sample: PBMCs or T cells enriched from blood (not recorded which). The sequence came from a middle-aged woman who had been exposed to COVID-19. This sequence joins TRBV5-1 and TRBJ2-1; TRBD1 is a possible D gene (6 bases). The CDR3 DNA is TGCGCCAGCACGTCGGCAGGGGAACTGGGCAATGAGCAGTTCTTC. Its protein product is CASTSAGELGNEQFF.